The 10 T cell receptor beta chains below all came from one sample that was sequenced in a study of blood T cell repertoires in COVID-19. Using immunoSEQ multiplex PCR, the repertoire was profiled, and TCRdb retains in-frame clones only, with some absent. The table shows some 80,000 clones, with roughly 82% occurring only once. The sequenced material came from peripheral blood. The origin of the receptors is a human donor in a cohort sampled during active COVID-19.

The rearrangement uses TRBV2 and TRBJ2-5; no clear D. The CDR3 is made up of 11 amino acids. Germline-derived CDR1 and CDR2 are SNHLY and FYNNEI. Deletions cut 4 bases from V and 4 bases from J, with 4 bases between. CDR3 DNA: TGTGCCAGCAGTGCGGGAGAGACCCAGTACTTC. Protein product: CASSAGETQYF.

The V call is TRBV6-5, the J call TRBJ1-1; tentative D call: TRBD1 (6 bases). V was shortened by 7 bases and J by 4 bases, with 16 bases between the two germline ends. The germline gives CDR1 MNHEY, CDR2 SVGAGI. The CDR3 length is 14 residues. CDR3 region: CASKTQGRATEAFF. CDR3 nucleotide sequence: TGTGCCAGCAAGACACAGGGTCGCGCCACTGAAGCTTTCTTT.

V gene TRBV5-6 combines with J gene TRBJ2-7; TRBD1 aligns across 7 bases. The V gene end was trimmed by 0 bases and the J gene end by 2 bases; junction bases not matched to a gene: 5. The germline CDR1 and CDR2 sequences are SGHDT and YYEEEE. The CDR3 consists of 15 residues. The chain's CDR3 is CASSLVTGSTYEQYF. CDR3 nucleotides: TGTGCCAGCAGCTTGGTGACAGGGAGTACCTACGAGCAGTACTTC. Supplemented by reference TRBV5-6 and TRBJ2-7, the full variable domain reads DAGVTQSPTHLIKTRGQQVTLRCSPKSGHDTVSWYQQALGQGPQFIFQYYEEEERQRGNFPDRFSGHQFPNYSSELNVNALLLGDSALYLCASSLVTGSTYEQYFGPGTRLTVT.

The V gene is TRBV6-5, the J gene TRBJ1-3, with D perhaps TRBD1 (5 bases). The germline V and J ends were trimmed by 7 bases and 4 bases, with 8 bases remaining between them. The CDR3 runs 12 residues. Germline CDR1 MNHEY, CDR2 SVGAGI. CDR3 DNA sequence: TGTGCCAGCAAGTCAGGGGGAAACACCATATATTTT. This gives the protein CASKSGGNTIYF.

The chain carries TRBV5-1 and TRBJ2-7, with TRBD2 matching 7 bases. J was trimmed by 2 bases and V by 4 bases; bases with no gene match: 6. The CDR3 length is 14 residues. Per germline, CDR1 SGHRS and CDR2 YFSETQ. CDR3 protein: CASSAGGGAYEQYF. DNA of the CDR3: TGCGCCAGCAGCGCTGGTGGGGGGGCCTACGAGCAGTACTTC.

The V gene is TRBV11-3, the J gene TRBJ2-3, with D tentatively TRBD2 (5 bases). CDR1 SGHNT and CDR2 YENEEA come from the germline V gene. Between the trimmed V and J ends, which lost 3 bases and 0 bases, there was a span of 13 bases. This CDR3 region has 16 residues. DNA of the CDR3: TGTGCCAGCAGCTTTAGCGTGCATGCTAGCACAGATACGCAGTATTTT. Amino acid sequence: CASSFSVHASTDTQYF. Drawing the rest from reference TRBV11-3 and TRBJ2-3, the complete variable domain is EAGVVQSPRYKIIEKKQPVAFWCNPISGHNTLYWYLQNLGQGPELLIRYENEEAVDDSQLPKDRFSAERLKGVDSTLKIQPAELGDSAVYLCASSFSVHASTDTQYFGPGTRLTVL.

The chain couples TRBV18 to TRBJ1-3; 7 bases map to TRBD1. Trimming took 3 bases from V and 4 from J; bases not matched to a gene: 0. Germline CDR1 KGHSH, CDR2 LQKENI. This CDR3 has 13 amino acids. The CDR3: CASSPGQGNTIYF. The CDR3 nucleotides read TGTGCCAGCTCACCGGGACAGGGAAACACCATATATTTT.

The genes are TRBV30 and TRBJ2-3; possible D gene TRBD1, 6 bases. From germline, CDR1 is GTSNPN and CDR2 SVGIG (reference sequence). The CDR3 extends over 11 amino acids. Trimming left V 3 bases short and J 9 bases short, with 10 bases between. CDR3 in DNA: TGTGCCTGGAGGGTACAGGGAACGCAGTATTTT. Residues: CAWRVQGTQYF.

This chain joins TRBV5-1 and TRBJ1-1; weak D call: TRBD1 (5 bases). The CDR3 is 14 residues long. Germline CDR1 reads SGHRS; CDR2 reads YFSETQ. The V end lost 2 bases, the J end lost 4 bases, and 12 bases lay between the germline ends. The DNA for the CDR3 is TGCGCCAGCAGCTTCGGGGGTCTGAGCACTGAAGCTTTCTTT. Its protein is CASSFGGLSTEAFF.

This clone came up a few times. The rearrangement uses TRBV29-1 and TRBJ2-7; D ambiguous. The CDR3 length is 11 residues. Germline V gene lookup returns CDR1 SQVTM and CDR2 ANQGSEA. CDR3 in amino acids: CSVEEVGNLVV. The CDR3 DNA follows: TGCAGCGTTGAAGAGGTGGGCAATCTGGTCGTC.